The TCR beta chain described here comes from a study of T cell responses to AZD1222 COVID-19 vaccine. Method: immunoSEQ multiplex PCR; TCRdb's copy keeps in-frame clones and lacks some. Found here are approximately 200,000 clones, over 80% of them singletons; the top ten hold around 2.9%. V gave up 5 bases and J gave up 4 bases, with 21 bases separating them. The CDR3 runs to 16 residues. Germline V gene sequence: CDR1 LGHDT, CDR2 YNNKEL (reference sequence). Overall study results and limits: Most donors were white British, females outnumbered males, and clonal diversity was possibly underestimated.

Worth noting for this clone: The antigen remains unidentified.

The source material was peripheral blood, sampled on day 0 of MenACWY control vaccination. This TCR was recovered from an adult in good health. The rearrangement links TRBV3-1 (or the pseudogene TRBV3-2) to TRBJ2-7; D tentatively fits TRBD1 or TRBD2 (6 bases each). CDR3 in amino acids: CASSKGTGAKGYEQYF. The CDR3 region has the DNA TGTGCCAGCAGCAAGGGGACGGGGGCAAAAGGTTACGAGCAGTACTTC.